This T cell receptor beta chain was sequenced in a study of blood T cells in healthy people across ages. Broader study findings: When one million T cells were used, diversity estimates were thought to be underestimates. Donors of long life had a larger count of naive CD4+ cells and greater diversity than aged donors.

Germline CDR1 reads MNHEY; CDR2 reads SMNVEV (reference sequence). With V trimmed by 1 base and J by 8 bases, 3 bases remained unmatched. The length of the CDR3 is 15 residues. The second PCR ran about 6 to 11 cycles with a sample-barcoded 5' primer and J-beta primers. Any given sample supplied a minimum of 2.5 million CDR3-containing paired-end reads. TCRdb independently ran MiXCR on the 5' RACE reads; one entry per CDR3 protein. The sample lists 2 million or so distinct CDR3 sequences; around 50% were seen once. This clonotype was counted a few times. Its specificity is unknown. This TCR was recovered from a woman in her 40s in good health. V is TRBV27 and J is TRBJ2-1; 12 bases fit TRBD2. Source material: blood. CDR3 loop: CASSLWTSGEDEQFF. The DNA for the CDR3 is TGTGCCAGCAGTTTATGGACTAGCGGGGAGGATGAGCAGTTCTTC.